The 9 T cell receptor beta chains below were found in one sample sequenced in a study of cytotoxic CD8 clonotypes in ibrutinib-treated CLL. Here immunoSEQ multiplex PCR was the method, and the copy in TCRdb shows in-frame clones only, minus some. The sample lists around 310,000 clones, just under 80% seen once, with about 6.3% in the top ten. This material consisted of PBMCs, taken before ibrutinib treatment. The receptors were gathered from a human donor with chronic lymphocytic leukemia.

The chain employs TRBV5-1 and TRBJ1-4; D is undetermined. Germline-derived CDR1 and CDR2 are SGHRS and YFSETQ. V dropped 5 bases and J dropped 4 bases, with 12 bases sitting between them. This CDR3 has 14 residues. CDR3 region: CASRGLPDNEKLFF. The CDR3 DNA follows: TGCGCCAGCAGGGGCCTACCAGATAATGAAAAACTGTTTTTT.

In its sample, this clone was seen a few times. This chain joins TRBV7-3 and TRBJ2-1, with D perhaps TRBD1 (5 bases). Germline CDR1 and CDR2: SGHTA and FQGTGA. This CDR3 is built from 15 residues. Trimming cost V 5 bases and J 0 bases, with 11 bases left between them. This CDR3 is CASSEWGGSYNEQFF. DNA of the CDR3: TGTGCCAGCAGCGAGTGGGGCGGCTCCTACAATGAGCAGTTCTTC.

As DNA, the CDR3 is TGTGCCAGCAGTGAATATAGGCCCGGCGGGGGCTTAGGCAACGAGCAGTACTTC. This translates into CASSEYRPGGGLGNEQYF. This chain connects TRBV25-1 to TRBJ2-7; perhaps TRBD2 as D (7 bases). Trimming stripped 0 bases from V and 5 bases from J, with 23 bases between. CDR1 and CDR2 (germline): MGHDK, SYGVNS. This CDR3 is built from 18 residues.

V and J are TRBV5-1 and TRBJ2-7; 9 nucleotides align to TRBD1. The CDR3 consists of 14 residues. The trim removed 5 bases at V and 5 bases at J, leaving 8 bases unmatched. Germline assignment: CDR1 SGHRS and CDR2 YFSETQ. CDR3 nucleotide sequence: TGCGCCAGCAGTACAGGGGGCGCCTGGGACGAGCAGTACTTC. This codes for CASSTGGAWDEQYF.

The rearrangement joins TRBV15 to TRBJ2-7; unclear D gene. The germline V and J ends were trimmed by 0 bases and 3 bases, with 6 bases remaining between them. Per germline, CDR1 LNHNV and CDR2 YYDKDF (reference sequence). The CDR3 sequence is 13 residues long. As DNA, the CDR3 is TGTGCCACCAGCAGAGAGACCGTCTACGAGCAGTACTTC. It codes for CATSRETVYEQYF.

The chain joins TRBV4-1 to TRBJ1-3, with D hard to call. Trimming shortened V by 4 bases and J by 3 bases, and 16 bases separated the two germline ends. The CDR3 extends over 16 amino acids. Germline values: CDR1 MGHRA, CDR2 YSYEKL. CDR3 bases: TGCGCCAGCAGCCCCCACCCCCGGACGGATGGAAACACCATATATTTT. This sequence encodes CASSPHPRTDGNTIYF.

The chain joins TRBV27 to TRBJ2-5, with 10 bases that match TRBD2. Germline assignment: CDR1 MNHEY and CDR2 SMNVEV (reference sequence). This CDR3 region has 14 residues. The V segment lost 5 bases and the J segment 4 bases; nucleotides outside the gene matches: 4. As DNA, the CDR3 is TGTGCCAGCAGTCGAGCGGGAGGGCGAGAGACCCAGTACTTC. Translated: CASSRAGGRETQYF.

The CDR3 DNA is TGTGCCAGCAGCATTACAGGGTTTGAGCAGTTCTTC. This gives the protein CASSITGFEQFF. This chain links TRBV5-6 with TRBJ2-1; a possible D gene is TRBD1 (6 bases). V lost 4 bases, J lost 9 bases, and 11 bases lay in between. This CDR3 region has 12 residues. The germline CDR1 and CDR2 sequences are SGHDT and YYEEEE.

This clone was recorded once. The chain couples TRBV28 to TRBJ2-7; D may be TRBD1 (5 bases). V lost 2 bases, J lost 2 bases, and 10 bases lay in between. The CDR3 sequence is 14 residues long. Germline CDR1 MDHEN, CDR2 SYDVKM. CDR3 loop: CASSLRQGTYEQYF. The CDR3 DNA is TGTGCCAGCAGTTTACGGCAGGGTACCTACGAGCAGTACTTC.